Shown below are 26 T cell receptor beta chains from a single sample sequenced in a study of identical twins. Each CDR3 protein gets one entry after TCRdb re-called the 5' RACE reads with MiXCR. This table holds 700,000 to 950,000 distinct CDR3 sequences, over 9% found once. These data also featured in a second study, about yellow fever vaccine responses in identical twins.

Sequencing used PBMCs. These receptors all come from a woman aged 18-29 years in good health.

This clonotype occurred a few times. This chain uses TRBV15 with TRBJ1-4, with D possibly TRBD1 on 6 matching bases. The germline CDR1 and CDR2 sequences are LNHNV and YYDKDF (reference sequence). There are 15 residues in the CDR3. The ends were cut back, 2 bases at V and 7 bases at J, with 14 bases in the middle. CDR3 nucleotide sequence: TGTGCCACCAGCAGACCCGGGGGCCTCACTGAAAAACTGTTTTTT. This encodes CATSRPGGLTEKLFF.

This clonotype was recorded a few times. This chain links TRBV20-1 with TRBJ2-1, with 10 positions matching TRBD2. J lost 8 bases, V lost 0 bases, and 7 bases had no gene match. There are 15 residues in the CDR3. Germline V gene sequence: CDR1 DFQATT, CDR2 SNEGSKA (reference sequence). Here the CDR3 reads CSARDGAGGLDEQFF. The CDR3 DNA reads as TGCAGTGCTAGAGATGGAGCGGGAGGGCTGGATGAGCAGTTCTTC.

This chain uses TRBV6-5 with TRBJ2-2; 8 positions agree with TRBD2. The CDR3 sequence is 16 residues long. CDR1 is MNHEY and CDR2 is SVGAGI in the germline V gene. The ends lost 0 bases at V and 8 bases at J; junction bases unmatched: 8. The CDR3 is CASSYSAPLAGGELFF. As DNA, the CDR3 is TGTGCCAGCAGTTACTCAGCACCCTTAGCGGGAGGGGAGCTGTTTTTT.

J is TRBJ1-2 and V is TRBV20-1; no definite D call. The V gene's germline CDR1 is DFQATT and CDR2 SNEGSKA (reference sequence). This CDR3 contains 13 residues. V lost 5 bases, J lost 8 bases, and 18 bases lay in between. The CDR3 sequence: CSASEWAGRGYTF. For the CDR3, the DNA is TGCAGTGCTTCAGAGTGGGCCGGGCGCGGCTACACCTTC.

This clonotype was recorded a few times. The chain employs TRBV7-2 and TRBJ2-3, with 7 bases that match TRBD2. In germline, CDR1 is SGHTA, CDR2 FQGNSA. V lost 3 bases, J lost 10 bases, and 7 bases stayed unmatched. The CDR3 extends over 13 amino acids. CDR3 nucleotides: TGTGCCAGCAGCTTCGGGGGAGGGGCATCGCAGTATTTT. Translating gives CASSFGGGASQYF.

This clonotype was seen a handful of times. This chain joins TRBV28 and TRBJ1-1, with TRBD1 as a possible D gene (6 bases). Trimming cost V 3 bases and J 1 base, with 24 bases left between them. This CDR3 contains 19 residues. Germline CDR1 and CDR2: MDHEN and SYDVKM. DNA of the CDR3: TGTGCCAGCAGTTTCTTTCTCGCGGGAACGGGACAATCGAACACTGAAGCTTTCTTT. Translated: CASSFFLAGTGQSNTEAFF.

This clonotype was observed a handful of times. V and J are TRBV6-6 and TRBJ2-1; TRBD2 matches at 11 bases. CDR3 length: 13 residues. J was trimmed by 6 bases and V by 8 bases; bases with no gene match: 3. Germline CDR1 reads MNHNY; CDR2 reads SVGAGI (reference sequence). CDR3 bases: TGTGCCAGCTTAGCGGGGGGGCGCAATGAGCAGTTCTTC. Its protein is CASLAGGRNEQFF.

CDR3 residues: CSVVVGGRYEQYF. The CDR3 DNA follows: TGCAGCGTTGTGGTAGGTGGGCGGTACGAGCAGTACTTC. V is TRBV29-1 and J is TRBJ2-7, with unresolved D. V was pared by 4 bases and J by 4 bases, with 14 bases between. Per the germline V gene, CDR1 is SQVTM and CDR2 is ANQGSEA. The CDR3 length is 13 residues.

The chain carries TRBV3-1 and TRBJ2-2; D ambiguous. The CDR3 consists of 15 residues. The germline V and J ends were trimmed by 1 base and 1 base, with 7 bases remaining between them. CDR1 is LGHDT, CDR2 YNNKEL, per germline (reference sequence). The CDR3 sequence is CASSQAPRNTGELFF. As DNA, the CDR3 is TGTGCCAGCAGCCAAGCCCCACGGAACACCGGGGAGCTGTTTTTT.

The rearrangement uses TRBV28 and TRBJ2-1; 8 nucleotides line up with TRBD2. Germline lookup yields CDR1 MDHEN and CDR2 SYDVKM. CDR3 size: 15 residues. V was clipped by 6 bases and J by 0 bases; unmatched bases: 4. CDR3 sequence: CASRLLAGSYNEQFF. DNA of the CDR3: TGTGCCAGCAGGCTTCTAGCGGGCTCCTACAATGAGCAGTTCTTC.

This clonotype was seen a handful of times. The chain has TRBV6-1 and TRBJ2-7, with D tentatively TRBD2 (6 bases). The V and J ends lost 6 bases and 0 bases respectively, with 15 bases between them. Germline V gene data show CDR1 as MNHNS and CDR2 as SASEGT. There are 15 residues in the CDR3. This CDR3 is CASRGGPGSSYEQYV. The CDR3 region has the DNA TGTGCCAGCAGGGGAGGACCGGGGAGCTCCTACGAGCAGTACGTC.

This rearrangement joins TRBV9 to TRBJ2-1; 7 nucleotides agree with TRBD2. The germline V gene encodes CDR1 SGDLS and CDR2 YYNGEE. The CDR3 is 17 amino acids. V was clipped by 0 bases and J by 8 bases; unmatched bases: 14. CDR3 DNA: TGTGCCAGCAGCGTAGAGGGAACGGGAGGTGGGGACGATGAGCAGTTCTTC. It is translated as CASSVEGTGGGDDEQFF. Supplemented by reference TRBV9 and TRBJ2-1, the full variable domain reads DSGVTQTPKHLITATGQRVTLRCSPRSGDLSVYWYQQSLDQGLQFLIQYYNGEERAKGNILERFSAQQFPDLHSELNLSSLELGDSALYFCASSVEGTGGGDDEQFFGPGTRLTVL.

This clonotype was picked up a small number of times. The chain has TRBV10-3 and TRBJ2-5; D unclear. Germline CDR1 ENHRY, CDR2 SYGVKD. Trimming shortened V by 4 bases and J by 3 bases, and 3 bases separated the two germline ends. This CDR3 region has 11 residues. CDR3 region: CAISAEETQYF. In DNA form, the CDR3 reads TGTGCCATCAGTGCGGAAGAGACCCAGTACTTC.

This chain links TRBV14 with TRBJ2-5; 9 bases line up with TRBD2. This CDR3 has 19 residues. Trimming cost V 4 bases and J 1 base; bases outside gene matches: 16. Germline V CDR1 and CDR2: SGHDN, FVKESK. The DNA of the CDR3 is TGTGCCAGCAGCCGACCTGAGTCTAGCGGGAATTGGCGCCAAGAGACCCAGTACTTC. Residues: CASSRPESSGNWRQETQYF.

The genes are TRBV15 and TRBJ2-2; D gene ambiguous. This CDR3 has 12 residues. Trimming shortened V by 7 bases and J by 4 bases, and 7 bases separated the two germline ends. CDR1 is LNHNV, CDR2 YYDKDF, per germline (reference sequence). Here the CDR3 DNA reads TGTGCCACCAACCTGCCCACCGGGGAGCTGTTTTTT. Translated, it gives CATNLPTGELFF.

This clonotype was counted a few times. The chain carries TRBV7-9 and TRBJ2-5; TRBD1 agrees at 8 bases. The CDR3 totals 17 residues. The germline gives CDR1 SEHNR, CDR2 FQNEAQ (reference sequence). The junction had 10 bases not matched to a gene; V was cut back by 4 bases and J by 0 bases. The CDR3 protein is CASSSSRQGLYQETQYF. The CDR3 DNA reads as TGTGCCAGCAGCTCATCGCGACAGGGGCTATACCAAGAGACCCAGTACTTC.

This clonotype was seen only a few times. The J gene is TRBJ2-1, the V gene TRBV6-1; D could derive from TRBD1 or TRBD2 (5 bases each). CDR1 is MNHNS and CDR2 is SASEGT in the germline V gene. This CDR3 is built from 15 residues. V lost 5 bases to trimming and J lost 7 bases, with 18 bases between them. CDR3 bases: TGTGCCAGCAGTCCCGAGGTGGGGCGCGGGAATGAGCAGTTCTTC. The encoded protein is CASSPEVGRGNEQFF.

Many counts were recorded for this clonotype. V gene TRBV6-1 combines with J gene TRBJ2-3; D might be TRBD1 (5 bases). From germline, CDR1 is MNHNS and CDR2 SASEGT. The CDR3 is made up of 16 amino acids. V was pared by 2 bases and J by 1 base, with 13 bases between. This chain's CDR3 is CASSELQGFRTDTQYF. The CDR3 DNA is TGTGCCAGCAGTGAACTCCAGGGTTTTCGCACAGATACGCAGTATTTT.

This clonotype was recorded a few times. The chain has TRBV6-6 and TRBJ2-7; TRBD2 agrees at 7 bases. This CDR3 contains 13 residues. J was trimmed by 9 bases and V by 2 bases; bases with no gene match: 7. The V gene's germline CDR1 is MNHNY and CDR2 SVGAGI (reference sequence). For the CDR3, the DNA is TGTGCCAGCAGTTACGGGGGGGATTATGTGCAGTACGTC. Translated, it gives CASSYGGDYVQYV.

At least ten counts were recorded for this clonotype. The chain couples TRBV5-1 to TRBJ2-1; D might be TRBD1 or TRBD2, each matching 5 bases. Trimming stripped 0 bases from V and 2 bases from J, with 9 bases between. Per germline, CDR1 SGHRS and CDR2 YFSETQ. This CDR3 region has 15 residues. CDR3 nucleotides: TGCGCCAGCAGCTTGGACGGGACCACCTACAATGAGCAGTTCTTC. Protein: CASSLDGTTYNEQFF.

This clonotype was seen more than once but under ten times. This chain uses TRBV28 with TRBJ2-3; D possibly uses TRBD1 or TRBD2 (5 bases each). Germline values: CDR1 MDHEN, CDR2 SYDVKM. This CDR3 region has 16 residues. V was clipped by 5 bases and J by 1 base, with 16 bases between them. The DNA for the CDR3 is TGTGCCAGCAGTCCGCTCCGGGGCGAGGGCACAGATACGCAGTATTTT. This sequence encodes CASSPLRGEGTDTQYF.

This clonotype was seen only a few times. The rearrangement links TRBV3-1 to TRBJ2-1; 9 positions agree with TRBD2. This CDR3 has 15 amino acids. After removal of 0 bases from V and 7 bases from J, the junction contained 4 bases not matched to a gene. Germline V gives CDR1 LGHDT, CDR2 YNNKEL (reference sequence). The CDR3 nucleotides are TGTGCCAGCAGCCAAGATACCCTAGCGGGGAATGAGCAGTTCTTC. Translated, it gives CASSQDTLAGNEQFF.

V is TRBV28 and J is TRBJ2-3; 7 bases map to TRBD2. Trimming removed 8 bases from V and 1 base from J; junction bases left unmatched: 12. Germline CDR1 MDHEN, CDR2 SYDVKM. CDR3 length: 16 amino acids. For the CDR3, the DNA is TGTGCCAGCCGCAGGGAGGGGAGTCTGGGCACAGATACGCAGTATTTT. This translates into CASRREGSLGTDTQYF.

This clonotype was detected a few times. The chain recombines TRBV28 with TRBJ1-2; TRBD1 matches 7 bases. The germline CDR1 and CDR2 sequences are MDHEN and SYDVKM. CDR3 length: 13 residues. The trim removed 9 bases at V and 4 bases at J, leaving 8 bases unmatched. CDR3 loop: CASRGRGSYGYTF. The DNA of the CDR3 is TGTGCCAGTAGAGGCAGGGGGAGCTATGGCTACACCTTC.

This clonotype was detected many times. The J gene is TRBJ1-1, the V gene TRBV27; 7 bases agree with TRBD1. The germline V gene encodes CDR1 MNHEY and CDR2 SMNVEV (reference sequence). V shed 0 bases and J 5 bases; nucleotides not matched to a gene: 15. This CDR3 spans 18 amino acids. The DNA of the CDR3 is TGTGCCAGCAGTTTATCCACAGGGGCGCAGGATGTCAGTACTGAAGCTTTCTTT. Encoded protein: CASSLSTGAQDVSTEAFF.

Here the CDR3 DNA reads TGTGCCAGTAGACTGACAGAGGTCCAAGAGACCCAGTACTTC. This gives the protein CASRLTEVQETQYF. The chain has TRBV19 and TRBJ2-5; maybe TRBD1 (5 bases). The CDR3 covers 14 residues. The ends were cut back, 6 bases at V and 1 base at J, with 12 bases in the middle. Germline CDR1 and CDR2: LNHDA and SQIVND (reference sequence).